Included here is one TCR beta chain sequence, with context. TCR beta was sequenced from blood CD8+ and CD4+ T cells. The data stem from a study of CD8 T cells in Susac syndrome. Study-wide context: Patients with Susac syndrome were therapy-naive, taking corticosteroids, with some also receiving intravenous immunoglobulin, or taking intravenous immunoglobulin alone at the time their blood was drawn.

Trimming left V 4 bases short and J 3 bases short, with 8 bases between. The CDR3 length is 13 residues. Per the germline V gene, CDR1 is SGHRS and CDR2 is YFSETQ. An amount of RNA that ranged from roughly 0.45 to 1 ug was reverse transcribed with random hexamers. TCRdb analysed the immunoSEQ multiplex PCR reads with MiXCR anew, one entry per CDR3 protein. Counted here are around 79,000 distinct CDR3 sequences, approximately 93% occurring once; the ten biggest clones make up about 0.5%. The specimen sequenced was CD8+ T cells from PBMCs. The chain combines TRBV5-1 with TRBJ2-1; no definite D call. The clonotype was recovered from a human donor with Susac syndrome. The chain's CDR3 is CASSQDDYNEQFF. The DNA of the CDR3 is TGCGCCAGCAGCCAGGACGACTACAATGAGCAGTTCTTC.